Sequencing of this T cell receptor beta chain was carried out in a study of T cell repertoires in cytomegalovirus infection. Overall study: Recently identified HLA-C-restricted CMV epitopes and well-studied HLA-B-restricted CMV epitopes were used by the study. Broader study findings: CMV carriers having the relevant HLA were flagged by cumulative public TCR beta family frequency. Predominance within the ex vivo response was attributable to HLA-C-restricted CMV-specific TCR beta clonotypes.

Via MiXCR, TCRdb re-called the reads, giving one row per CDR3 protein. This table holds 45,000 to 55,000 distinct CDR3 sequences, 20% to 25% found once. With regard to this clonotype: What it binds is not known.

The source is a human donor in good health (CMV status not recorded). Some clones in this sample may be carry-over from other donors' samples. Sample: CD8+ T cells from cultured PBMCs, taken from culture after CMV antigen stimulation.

CDR3 sequence: CASSLEQWTSGSYNEQFF. The DNA of the CDR3 is TGTGCCAGCAGCTTAGAACAGTGGACTAGCGGGAGTTACAATGAGCAGTTCTTC. The chain links TRBV11-2 to TRBJ2-1; 13 nucleotides line up with TRBD2. Unmatched junction bases numbered 6, after V lost 0 bases and J lost 4 bases. CDR3 length: 18 amino acids. Germline CDR1 is SGHAT and CDR2 is FQNNGV. The whole variable domain, filled in from reference TRBV11-2 and TRBJ2-1, reads EAGVAQSPRYKIIEKRQSVAFWCNPISGHATLYWYQQILGQGPKLLIQFQNNGVVDDSQLPKDRFSAERLKGVDSTLKIQPAKLEDSAVYLCASSLEQWTSGSYNEQFFGPGTRLTVL.